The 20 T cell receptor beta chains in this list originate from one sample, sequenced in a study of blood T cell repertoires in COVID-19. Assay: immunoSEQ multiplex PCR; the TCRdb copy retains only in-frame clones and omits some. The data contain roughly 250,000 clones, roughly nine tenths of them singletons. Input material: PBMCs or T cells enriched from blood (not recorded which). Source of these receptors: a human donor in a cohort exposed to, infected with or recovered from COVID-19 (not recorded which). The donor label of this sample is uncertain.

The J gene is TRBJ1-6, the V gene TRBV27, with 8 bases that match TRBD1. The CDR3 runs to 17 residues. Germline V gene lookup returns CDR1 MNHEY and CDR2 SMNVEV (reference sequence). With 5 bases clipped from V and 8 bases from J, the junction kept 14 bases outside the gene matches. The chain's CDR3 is CASSLYRGKNVDSPLHF. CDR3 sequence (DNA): TGTGCCAGCAGTCTATACAGGGGGAAAAACGTAGATTCACCCCTCCACTTT.

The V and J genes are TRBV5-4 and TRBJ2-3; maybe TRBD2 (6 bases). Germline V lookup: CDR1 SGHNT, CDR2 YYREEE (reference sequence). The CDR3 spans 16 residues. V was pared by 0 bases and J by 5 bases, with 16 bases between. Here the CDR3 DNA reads TGTGCCAGCAGCTTGGGTCGGGGGAGAACGGTAGATACGCAGTATTTT. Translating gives CASSLGRGRTVDTQYF.

The CDR3 DNA sequence: TGTGCCAGCAGTTTAGAGGGGGCGGGCGAGCAGTACTTC. Protein: CASSLEGAGEQYF. The rearrangement joins TRBV27 to TRBJ2-7; 7 nucleotides line up with TRBD1. This CDR3 comprises 13 residues. CDR1 MNHEY and CDR2 SMNVEV come from the germline V gene (reference sequence). V lost 2 bases and J lost 6; bases outside the gene matches: 4.

The CDR3 spells CASSIGPRTGTFKDHNEQFF. CDR3 nucleotides: TGTGCCAGTAGTATAGGACCGAGGACAGGGACCTTTAAGGACCACAATGAGCAGTTCTTC. This rearrangement joins TRBV19 to TRBJ2-1, with 8 bases fitting TRBD1. The CDR3 loop spans 20 amino acids. Germline V gives CDR1 LNHDA, CDR2 SQIVND (reference sequence). V lost 1 base, J lost 5 bases, and 19 bases stayed unmatched.

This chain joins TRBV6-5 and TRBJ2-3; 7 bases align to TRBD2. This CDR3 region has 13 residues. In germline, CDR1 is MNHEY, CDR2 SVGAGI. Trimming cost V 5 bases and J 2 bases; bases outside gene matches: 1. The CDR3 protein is CASSRDYTDTQYF. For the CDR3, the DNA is TGTGCCAGCAGTCGGGACTACACAGATACGCAGTATTTT.

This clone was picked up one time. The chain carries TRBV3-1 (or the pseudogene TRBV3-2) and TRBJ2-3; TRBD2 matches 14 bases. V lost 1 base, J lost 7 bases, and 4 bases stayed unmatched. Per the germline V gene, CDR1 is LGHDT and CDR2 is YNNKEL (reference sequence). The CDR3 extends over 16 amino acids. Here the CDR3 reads CASSQVTSGGANTQYF. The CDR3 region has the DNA TGTGCCAGCAGCCAAGTGACTAGCGGGGGGGCAAATACGCAGTATTTT.

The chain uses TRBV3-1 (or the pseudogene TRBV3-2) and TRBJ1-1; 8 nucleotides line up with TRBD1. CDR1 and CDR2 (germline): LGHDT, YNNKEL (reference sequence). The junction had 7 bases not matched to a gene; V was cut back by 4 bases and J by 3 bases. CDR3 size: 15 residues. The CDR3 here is CASSPRTGRDTEAFF. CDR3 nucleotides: TGTGCCAGCAGCCCTCGGACAGGGAGGGACACTGAAGCTTTCTTT.

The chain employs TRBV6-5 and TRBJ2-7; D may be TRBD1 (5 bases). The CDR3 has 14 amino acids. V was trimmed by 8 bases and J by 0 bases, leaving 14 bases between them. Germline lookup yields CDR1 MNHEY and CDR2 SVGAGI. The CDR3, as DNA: TGTGCCAGCGGGGCAGGCCTGAGCTCCTACGAGCAGTACTTC. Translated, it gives CASGAGLSSYEQYF.

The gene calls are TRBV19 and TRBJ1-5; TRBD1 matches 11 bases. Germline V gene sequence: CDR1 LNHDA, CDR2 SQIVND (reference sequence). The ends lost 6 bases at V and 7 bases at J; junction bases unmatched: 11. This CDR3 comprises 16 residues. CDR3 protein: CASSNSGGQGVQPQHF. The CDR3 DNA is TGTGCCAGTAGCAATAGCGGGGGACAGGGGGTCCAGCCCCAGCATTTT. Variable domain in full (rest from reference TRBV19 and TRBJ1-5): DGGITQSPKYLFRKEGQNVTLSCEQNLNHDAMYWYRQDPGQGLRLIYYSQIVNDFQKGDIAEGYSVSREKKESFPLTVTSAQKNPTAFYLCASSNSGGQGVQPQHFGDGTRLSIL.

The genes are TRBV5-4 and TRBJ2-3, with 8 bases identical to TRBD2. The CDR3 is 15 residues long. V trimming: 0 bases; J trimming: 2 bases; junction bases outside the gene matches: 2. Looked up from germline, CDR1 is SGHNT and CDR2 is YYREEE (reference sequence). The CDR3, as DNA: TGTGCCAGCAGCTTGGGCGGGGGGCTCACAGATACGCAGTATTTT. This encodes CASSLGGGLTDTQYF.

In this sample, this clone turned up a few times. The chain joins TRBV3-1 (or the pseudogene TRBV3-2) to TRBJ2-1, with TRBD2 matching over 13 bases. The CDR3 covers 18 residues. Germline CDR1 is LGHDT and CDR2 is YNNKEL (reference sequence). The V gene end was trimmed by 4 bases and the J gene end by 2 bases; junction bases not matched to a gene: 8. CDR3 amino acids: CASSLGLAGAATYNEQFF. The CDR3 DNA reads TGTGCCAGCAGCCTTGGACTAGCGGGGGCCGCAACCTACAATGAGCAGTTCTTC.

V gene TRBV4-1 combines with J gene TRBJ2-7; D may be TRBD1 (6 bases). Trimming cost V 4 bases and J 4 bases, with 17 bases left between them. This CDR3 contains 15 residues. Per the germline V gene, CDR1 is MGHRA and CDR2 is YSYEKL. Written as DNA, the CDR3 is TGCGCCAGCAGCCCCGGCCCGGGCAGGGGTTACGAGCAGTACTTC. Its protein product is CASSPGPGRGYEQYF.

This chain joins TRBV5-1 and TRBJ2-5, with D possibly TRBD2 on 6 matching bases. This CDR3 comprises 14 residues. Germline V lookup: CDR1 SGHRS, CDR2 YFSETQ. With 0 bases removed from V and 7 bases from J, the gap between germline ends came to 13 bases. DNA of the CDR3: TGCGCCAGCAGCTTGGGACTAGTTGGGCGGACCCAGTACTTC. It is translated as CASSLGLVGRTQYF.

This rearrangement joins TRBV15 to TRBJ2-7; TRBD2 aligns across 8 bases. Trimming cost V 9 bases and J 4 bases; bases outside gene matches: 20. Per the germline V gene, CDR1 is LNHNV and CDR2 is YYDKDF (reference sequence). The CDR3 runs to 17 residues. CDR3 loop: CATADGLAGYEGYEQYF. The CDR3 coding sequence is TGTGCCACGGCGGATGGGCTAGCGGGTTACGAGGGGTACGAGCAGTACTTC. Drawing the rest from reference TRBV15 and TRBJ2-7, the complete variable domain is DAMVIQNPRYQVTQFGKPVTLSCSQTLNHNVMYWYQQKSSQAPKLLFHYYDKDFNNEADTPDNFQSRRPNTSFCFLDIRSPGLGDTAMYLCATADGLAGYEGYEQYFGPGTRLTVT.

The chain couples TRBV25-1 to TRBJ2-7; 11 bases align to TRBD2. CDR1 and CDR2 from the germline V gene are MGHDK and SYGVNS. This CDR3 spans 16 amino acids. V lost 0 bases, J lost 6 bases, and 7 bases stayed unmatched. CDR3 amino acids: CASSEYGVSGGGEQYF. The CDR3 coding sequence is TGTGCCAGCAGTGAATATGGGGTTAGCGGGGGGGGCGAGCAGTACTTC.

The CDR3 region has the DNA TGTGCCAGCAGCTTTGCTTGTCCTGGACTAGCGGTCTCTACCGGGGAGCTGTTTTTT. It encodes CASSFACPGLAVSTGELFF. The chain recombines TRBV12-1 with TRBJ2-2; the table's D call TRBD2 went unverified against the DNA. TRBV12-1 is noted as a pseudogene. This CDR3 spans 19 amino acids.

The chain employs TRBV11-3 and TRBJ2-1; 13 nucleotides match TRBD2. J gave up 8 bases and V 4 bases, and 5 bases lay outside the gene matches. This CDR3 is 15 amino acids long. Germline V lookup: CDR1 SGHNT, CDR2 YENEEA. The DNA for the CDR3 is TGTGCCAGCAGCTCTAGACTAGCGGGGGGCGATGAGCAGTTCTTC. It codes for CASSSRLAGGDEQFF.

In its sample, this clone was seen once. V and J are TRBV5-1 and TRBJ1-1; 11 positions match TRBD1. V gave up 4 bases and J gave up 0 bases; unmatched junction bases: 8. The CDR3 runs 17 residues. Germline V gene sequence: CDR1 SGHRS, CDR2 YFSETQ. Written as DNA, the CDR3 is TGCGCCAGCAGCGCGGACAGGGGGCAGGTGCTGAACACTGAAGCTTTCTTT. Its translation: CASSADRGQVLNTEAFF.

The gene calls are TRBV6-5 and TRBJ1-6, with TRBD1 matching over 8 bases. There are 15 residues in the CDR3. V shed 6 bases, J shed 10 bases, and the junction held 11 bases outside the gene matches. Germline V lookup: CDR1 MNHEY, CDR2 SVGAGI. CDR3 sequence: CASRMTQGVESPLHF. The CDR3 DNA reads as TGTGCCAGCAGGATGACACAGGGGGTGGAATCACCCCTCCACTTT.

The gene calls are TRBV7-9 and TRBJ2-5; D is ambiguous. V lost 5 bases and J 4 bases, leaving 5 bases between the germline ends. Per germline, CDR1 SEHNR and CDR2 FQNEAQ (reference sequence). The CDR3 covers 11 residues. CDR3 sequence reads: CASSPGETQYF. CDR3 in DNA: TGTGCCAGCAGCCCAGGAGAGACCCAGTACTTC. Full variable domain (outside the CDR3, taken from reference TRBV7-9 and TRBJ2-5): DTGVSQNPRHKITKRGQNVTFRCDPISEHNRLYWYRQTLGQGPEFLTYFQNEAQLEKSRLLSDRFSAERPKGSFSTLEIQRTEQGDSAMYLCASSPGETQYFGPGTRLLVL.